The sequence of this T cell receptor (beta chain) was determined in a study of blood T cells in healthy people across ages. Germline V gene data show CDR1 as LGHNA and CDR2 as YSLEER. CDR3 length: 15 residues. The germline V and J ends were trimmed by 0 bases and 2 bases, with 8 bases remaining between them. A second roughly 6 to 11 cycle PCR used barcoded and J-beta primers. One entry per CDR3 protein results from TCRdb running MiXCR on the 5' RACE reads. The table has around 1,100,000 distinct CDR3 sequences, roughly two fifths seen once. Notes on the study in general: It was the long-lived donors that had more naive CD4+ cells and higher diversity than aged donors.

This clonotype showed up just a few times. Its antigen remains unidentified. Sequenced input: blood. This rearrangement joins TRBV4-3 to TRBJ2-1; D unclear. The clonotype comes from a man aged 18 to 29 in good health. The CDR3 here is CASSQDGQAYNEQFF. The DNA for the CDR3 is TGCGCCAGCAGCCAAGATGGGCAGGCCTACAATGAGCAGTTCTTC.